This TCR beta chain was captured in a study of blood T cell repertoires in COVID-19. Study-level information: Acute and convalescent COVID-19 samples came from the United States, Italy and Spain. Sources were T cells, B-cell-depleted T cells, or PBMCs; the material itself was cDNA or gDNA.

Trimming took off 1 base at V and 3 bases at J, with 3 bases between the two ends. The CDR3 is 13 residues long. Per germline, CDR1 KGHDR and CDR2 SFDVKD. Per the authors' pipeline: Cell counts per sample came from amplifying reference gene primers. The table came from immunoSEQ multiplex PCR; TCRdb's copy has only in-frame clones and leaves some out. The D gene and trimming were derived from the DNA, and the V and J assignments and clone size from that table. The data show 45,000 to 65,000 clones, roughly nine tenths seen once. Specimen: peripheral blood. The receptor's source is a human donor with acute or convalescent COVID-19. The donor label of this sample is uncertain. V usage is TRBV24-1 and J usage is TRBJ1-5, with D hard to call. The CDR3 bases are TGTGCCACCAGTGATTTAGCCAATCAGCCCCAGCATTTT. This codes for CATSDLANQPQHF.